The rows below give T cell receptor beta chains drawn from one sample of a study of blood T cell repertoires in COVID-19. Clones were read by immunoSEQ multiplex PCR, and TCRdb kept only the in-frame ones, dropping some. The repertoire includes 390,000 or so clones, roughly 90% of them detected once, and 6.5% to 8% sits in the top ten. Sequencing was performed on peripheral blood. The receptors were gathered from a man in his late teens or twenties with active or convalescent COVID-19. Both conserved end residues are part of each CDR3. Fields, in order: clone size, J gene, V gene, D gene, CDR3 protein, CDR3 DNA. A D gene is named only where the DNA matches it firmly. Only part of the rows carry a size: once, few, many, or a class if the clone is expanded.

>NA|TRBJ1-1|TRBV5-4|NA
CASSSPYPRGSTEAFF
TGTGCCAGCAGCTCTCCGTATCCCCGGGGGAGTACTGAAGCTTTCTTT
>few|TRBJ1-5|TRBV15|NA
CATSLEGYVNQPQHF
TGTGCCACCAGCCTGGAGGGGTATGTCAATCAGCCCCAGCATTTT
>NA|TRBJ2-3|TRBV4-2|TRBD2
CASSPELAGGSTDTQYF
TGTGCCAGCAGCCCCGAACTAGCGGGGGGGAGCACAGATACGCAGTATTTT
>NA|TRBJ1-2|TRBV5-5|NA
CASSLNLDYGYTF
TGTGCCAGCAGCTTGAACTTGGACTATGGCTACACCTTC
>NA|TRBJ2-5|TRBV15|NA
CATSRSRGGEETQYF
TGTGCCACCAGCAGATCCAGGGGTGGTGAAGAGACCCAGTACTTC
>NA|TRBJ2-1|TRBV7-3|TRBD2
CASSPIAGGPHEQFF
TGTGCCAGCAGCCCGATAGCGGGAGGGCCTCATGAGCAGTTCTTC
>NA|TRBJ1-1|TRBV21-1|NA
CASSRAFF
TGTGCCAGCAGCCGGGCTTTCTTT
>NA|TRBJ1-3|TRBV6-5|NA
CASSYSEGGNTIYF
TGTGCCAGCAGTTACTCGGAGGGAGGAAACACCATATATTTT
>NA|TRBJ1-5|TRBV6-5|TRBD1
CASSGTGLNQPQHF
TGTGCCAGTTCCGGGACAGGGTTGAATCAGCCCCAGCATTTT
>NA|TRBJ2-7|TRBV7-2|NA
CASSLLNYEQYF
TGTGCCAGCAGCTTGCTAAACTACGAGCAGTACTTC
>NA|TRBJ2-7|TRBV18|NA
CASSPLPFYEQYF
TGTGCCAGCTCACCACTTCCCTTCTACGAGCAGTACTTC
>NA|TRBJ1-1|TRBV3-1/TRBV3-2|TRBD1
CASSQGQGKVGEAFF
TGTGCCAGCAGCCAGGGACAGGGCAAAGTTGGTGAAGCTTTCTTT
>NA|TRBJ1-6|TRBV4-3|TRBD1
CASSQTGQGRVLHF
TGCGCCAGCAGCCAAACCGGACAGGGGAGGGTCCTCCACTTT
>NA|TRBJ2-3|TRBV7-3|NA
CASSFKPPVANYTDTQYF
TGTGCCAGCAGCTTTAAACCCCCCGTAGCCAACTACACAGATACGCAGTATTTT
>once|TRBJ2-1|TRBV10-3|TRBD2
CAIRNSGGADNEQFF
TGTGCCATCAGGAATAGCGGGGGGGCCGACAATGAGCAGTTCTTC
>NA|TRBJ1-1|TRBV12-1|NA
CASSDGQGSEVNTEAFF
TGTGCCAGCAGCGACGGACAGGGTAGTGAAGTGAACACTGAAGCTTTCTTT
>NA|TRBJ2-7|TRBV10-3|TRBD1
CAISPGQSYEQYF
TGTGCCATCAGTCCGGGACAGTCCTACGAGCAGTACTTC
>NA|TRBJ2-7|TRBV9|TRBD2
CASSVAPSGTYEQYF
TGTGCCAGCAGCGTAGCCCCTAGCGGGACCTACGAGCAGTACTTC
>NA|TRBJ2-7|TRBV6-5|NA
CASTPEPSSYEQYF
TGTGCCAGCACCCCGGAGCCGAGCTCCTACGAGCAGTACTTC
>NA|TRBJ1-4|TRBV5-6|TRBD1
CASSWGQGVGEKLFF
TGTGCCAGCAGCTGGGGACAGGGGGTCGGTGAAAAACTGTTTTTT
>few|TRBJ1-6|TRBV19|TRBD1
CASSRGGPGQGPVFHF
TGTGCCAGTAGTAGAGGAGGCCCGGGACAGGGCCCAGTCTTCCACTTT
>NA|TRBJ2-6|TRBV21-1|NA
CASSKAGERGSGANVLTF
TGTGCCAGCAGCAAAGCTGGGGAGAGAGGCTCTGGGGCCAACGTCCTGACTTTC